This TCR beta chain was obtained from a study of blood T cells in healthy people across ages. General study findings and limits: Roughly linear declines in TCR beta diversity per million T cells occurred with age. A conclusive naive versus antigen-experienced comparison was prevented by the unsorted PBMCs.

Combining a sample-barcoded 5' primer with a J-beta primer mix, a second PCR ran for roughly 6 to 11 cycles. Using its own MiXCR run on the 5' RACE reads, TCRdb lists one record per CDR3 protein. Of 1.5 million to 2 million distinct CDR3 sequences listed, 28% are singletons. Per-sample PBMC isolation yielded at least 7 million cells. CDR1 is LGHDT and CDR2 is YNNKEL in the germline V gene (reference sequence). With V trimmed by 4 bases and J by 3 bases, 5 bases remained unmatched. This CDR3 contains 14 residues. Concerning this clonotype: What it binds is unknown. A much more abundant neighbour one base away suggests this may be a read error.

This rearrangement joins TRBV3-1 to TRBJ2-7, with 8 bases that match TRBD1. The sample taken for sequencing was blood. This receptor was obtained from a woman in her thirties in good health. The CDR3 loop reads CASSLTGACYEQYF. CDR3 in DNA: TGTGCCAGCAGCCTGACAGGGGCCTGCTACGAGCAGTACTTC.